The present T cell receptor beta chain was sequenced within a study of blood T cell repertoires in COVID-19. For the study at large: The United States, Italy and Spain were the sources of the acute and convalescent COVID-19 samples. Sources were T cells, B-cell-depleted T cells, or PBMCs; the material itself was cDNA or gDNA.

CDR1 is LGHDT, CDR2 YNNKEL, per germline (reference sequence). V dropped 1 base and J dropped 10; count of bases not matched to a gene: 9. The CDR3 length is 16 residues. Enrolled during active infection, Seattle patients were then followed longitudinally. Original data processing: Researchers report that nucleated cell counts were estimated from reference gene primer amplification. TCRdb's table, derived via immunoSEQ multiplex PCR, lists solely in-frame clones and lacks some. The DNA was the basis for D and trimming; V, J and clone size are from that table. The sample lists 60,000 to 85,000 clones, about 91% occurring once.

The specimen was peripheral blood. The origin of this receptor is a man aged 40-55 years with COVID-19, enrolled during active disease. The chain couples TRBV3-1 (or the pseudogene TRBV3-2) to TRBJ1-6; TRBD1 aligns across 8 bases. CDR3 bases: TGTGCCAGCAGCCAAGGACAGGGGCAATATGGATCACCCCTCCACTTT. Protein sequence: CASSQGQGQYGSPLHF.